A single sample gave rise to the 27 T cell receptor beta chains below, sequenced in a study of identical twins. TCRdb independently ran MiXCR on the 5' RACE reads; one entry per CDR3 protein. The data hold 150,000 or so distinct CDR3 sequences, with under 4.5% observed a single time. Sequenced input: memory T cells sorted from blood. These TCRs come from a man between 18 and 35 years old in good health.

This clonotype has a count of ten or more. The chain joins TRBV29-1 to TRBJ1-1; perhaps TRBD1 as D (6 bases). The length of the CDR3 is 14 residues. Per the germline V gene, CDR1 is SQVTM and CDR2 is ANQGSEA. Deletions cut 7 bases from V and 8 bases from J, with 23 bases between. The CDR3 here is CSALRFRGRGEAFF. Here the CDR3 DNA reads TGCAGCGCCTTGAGGTTTCGGGGGCGTGGGGAAGCTTTCTTT.

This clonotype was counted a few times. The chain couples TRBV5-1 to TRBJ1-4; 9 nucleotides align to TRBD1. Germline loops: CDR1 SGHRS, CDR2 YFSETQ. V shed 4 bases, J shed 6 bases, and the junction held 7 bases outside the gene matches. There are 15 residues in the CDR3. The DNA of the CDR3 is TGCGCCAGCAGCCGAGGACAGGGGAAGGATGAAAAACTGTTTTTT. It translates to CASSRGQGKDEKLFF. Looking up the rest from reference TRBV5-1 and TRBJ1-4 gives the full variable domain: KAGVTQTPRYLIKTRGQQVTLSCSPISGHRSVSWYQQTPGQGLQFLFEYFSETQRNKGNFPGRFSGRQFSNSRSEMNVSTLELGDSALYLCASSRGQGKDEKLFFGSGTQLSVL.

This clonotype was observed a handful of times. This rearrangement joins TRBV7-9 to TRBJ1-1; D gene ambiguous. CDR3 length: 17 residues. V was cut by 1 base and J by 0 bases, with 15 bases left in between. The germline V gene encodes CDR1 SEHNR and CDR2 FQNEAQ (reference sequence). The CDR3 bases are TGTGCCAGCAGCTTAGGTAGATGGACTGGGATGAACACTGAAGCTTTCTTT. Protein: CASSLGRWTGMNTEAFF.

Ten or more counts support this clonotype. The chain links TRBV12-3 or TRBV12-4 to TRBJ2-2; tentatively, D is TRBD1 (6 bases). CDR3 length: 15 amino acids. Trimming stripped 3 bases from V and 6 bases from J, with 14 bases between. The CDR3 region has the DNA TGTGCCAGCAGTTTGAGAATACAGGGTGCCGGGGAGCTGTTTTTT. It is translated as CASSLRIQGAGELFF.

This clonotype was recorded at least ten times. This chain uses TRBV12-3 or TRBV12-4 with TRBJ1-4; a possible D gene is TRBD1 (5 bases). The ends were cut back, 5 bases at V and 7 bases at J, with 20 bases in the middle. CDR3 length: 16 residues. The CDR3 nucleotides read TGTGCCAGCAGTACCTTACGGGGGGGGACCGTTGAAAAACTGTTTTTT. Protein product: CASSTLRGGTVEKLFF.

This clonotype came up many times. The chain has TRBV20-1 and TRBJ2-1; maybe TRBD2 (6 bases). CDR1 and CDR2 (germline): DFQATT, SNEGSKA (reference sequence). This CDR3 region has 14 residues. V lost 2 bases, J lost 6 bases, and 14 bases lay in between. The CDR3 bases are TGCAGTGCTAGATTTCGGGGGTTAAGCAATGAGCAGTTCTTC. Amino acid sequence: CSARFRGLSNEQFF.

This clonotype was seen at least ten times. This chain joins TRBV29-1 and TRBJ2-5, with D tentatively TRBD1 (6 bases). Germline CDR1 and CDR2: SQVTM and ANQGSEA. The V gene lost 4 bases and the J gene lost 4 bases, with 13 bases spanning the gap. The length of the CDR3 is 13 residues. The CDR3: CSVVVQGAETQYF. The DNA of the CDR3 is TGCAGCGTTGTAGTACAGGGAGCAGAGACCCAGTACTTC.

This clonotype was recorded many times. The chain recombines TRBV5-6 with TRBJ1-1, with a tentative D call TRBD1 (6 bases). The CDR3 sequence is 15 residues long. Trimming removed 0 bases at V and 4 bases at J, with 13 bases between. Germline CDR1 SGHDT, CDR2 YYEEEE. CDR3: CASSLARGRSTEAFF. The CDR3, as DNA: TGTGCCAGCAGCTTGGCCAGGGGTCGGAGCACTGAAGCTTTCTTT.

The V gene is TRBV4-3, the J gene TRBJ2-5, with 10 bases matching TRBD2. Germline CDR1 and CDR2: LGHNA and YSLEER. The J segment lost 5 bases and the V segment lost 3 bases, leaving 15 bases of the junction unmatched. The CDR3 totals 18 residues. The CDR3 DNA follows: TGCGCCAGCAGCCAGGGCCTTACTAGCGGGATAAAGCGGGAGACCCAGTACTTC. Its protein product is CASSQGLTSGIKRETQYF.

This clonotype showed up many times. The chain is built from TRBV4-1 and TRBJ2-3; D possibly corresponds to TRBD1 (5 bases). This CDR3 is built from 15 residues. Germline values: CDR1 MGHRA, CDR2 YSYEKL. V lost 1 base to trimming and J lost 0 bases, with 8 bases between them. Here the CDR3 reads CASSQAGASTDTQYF. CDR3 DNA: TGCGCCAGCAGCCAAGCTGGGGCTAGCACAGATACGCAGTATTTT.

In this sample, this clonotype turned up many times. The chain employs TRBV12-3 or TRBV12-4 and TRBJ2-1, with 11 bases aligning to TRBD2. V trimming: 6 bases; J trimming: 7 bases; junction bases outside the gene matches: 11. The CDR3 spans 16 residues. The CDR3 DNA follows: TGTGCCAGCAGCCTTCGCCTGGGACTAGCGGATAATGAGCAGTTCTTC. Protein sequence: CASSLRLGLADNEQFF.

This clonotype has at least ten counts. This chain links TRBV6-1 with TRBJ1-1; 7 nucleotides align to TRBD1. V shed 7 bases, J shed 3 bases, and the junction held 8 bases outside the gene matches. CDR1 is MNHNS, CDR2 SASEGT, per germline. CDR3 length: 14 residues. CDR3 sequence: CASTPRQGHTEAFF. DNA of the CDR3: TGTGCCAGCACCCCACGACAGGGCCACACTGAAGCTTTCTTT.

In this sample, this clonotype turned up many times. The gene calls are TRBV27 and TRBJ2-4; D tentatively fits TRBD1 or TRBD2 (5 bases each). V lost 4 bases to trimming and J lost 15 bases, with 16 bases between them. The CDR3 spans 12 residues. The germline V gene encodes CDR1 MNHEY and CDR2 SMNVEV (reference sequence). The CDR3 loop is CASSSGTRRWYF. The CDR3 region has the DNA TGTGCCAGCAGTTCCGGGACCCGGAGATGGTACTTC.

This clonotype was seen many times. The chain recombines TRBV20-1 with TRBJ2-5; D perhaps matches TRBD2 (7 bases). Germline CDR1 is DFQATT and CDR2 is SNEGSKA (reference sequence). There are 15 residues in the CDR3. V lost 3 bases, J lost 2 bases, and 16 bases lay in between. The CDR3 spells CSARTLGGAQETQYF. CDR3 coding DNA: TGCAGTGCTAGGACCCTAGGGGGGGCACAAGAGACCCAGTACTTC.

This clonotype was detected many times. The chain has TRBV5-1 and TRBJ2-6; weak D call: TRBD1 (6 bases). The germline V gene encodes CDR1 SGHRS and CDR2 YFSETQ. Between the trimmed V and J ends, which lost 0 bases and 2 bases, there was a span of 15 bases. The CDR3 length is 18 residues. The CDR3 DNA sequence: TGCGCCAGCAGCTTGGCGGCAGGGGCGAAGACTGGGGCCAACGTCCTGACTTTC. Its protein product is CASSLAAGAKTGANVLTF.

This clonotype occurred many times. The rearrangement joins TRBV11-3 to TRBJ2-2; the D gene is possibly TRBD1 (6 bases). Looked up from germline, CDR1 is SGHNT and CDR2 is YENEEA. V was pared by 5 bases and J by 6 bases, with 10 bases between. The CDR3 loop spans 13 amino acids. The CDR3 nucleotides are TGTGCCAGCAGCCCAGGGGTGGCCGGGGAGCTGTTTTTT. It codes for CASSPGVAGELFF.

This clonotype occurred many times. CDR3 DNA: TGCAGTGCCCGACAGGGATCAGCGCCTGGGGCCAACGTCCTGACTTTC. It translates to CSARQGSAPGANVLTF. The chain has TRBV20-1 and TRBJ2-6; 7 bases map to TRBD1. Germline V CDR1 and CDR2: DFQATT, SNEGSKA (reference sequence). CDR3 size: 16 residues. V lost 6 bases to trimming and J lost 2 bases; unmatched junction nucleotides: 10.

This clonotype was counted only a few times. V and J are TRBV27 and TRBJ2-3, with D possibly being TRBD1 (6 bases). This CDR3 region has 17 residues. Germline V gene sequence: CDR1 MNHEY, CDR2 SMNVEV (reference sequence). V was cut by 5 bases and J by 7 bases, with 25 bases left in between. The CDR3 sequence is CASSQHRVSVGAYTQYF. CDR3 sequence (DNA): TGTGCCAGCAGTCAACACAGGGTCAGTGTTGGTGCGTATACGCAGTATTTT.

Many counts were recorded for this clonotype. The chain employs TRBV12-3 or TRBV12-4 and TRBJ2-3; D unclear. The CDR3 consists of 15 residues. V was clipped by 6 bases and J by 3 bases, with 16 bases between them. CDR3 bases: TGTGCCAGCAGGAATGGAGCCCAACGTACAGATACGCAGTATTTT. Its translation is CASRNGAQRTDTQYF.

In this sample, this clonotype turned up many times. The CDR3 DNA follows: TGTGCCTGGAGTCCGGGGGAGACCCAGTACTTC. This translates into CAWSPGETQYF. This chain connects TRBV30 to TRBJ2-5; D perhaps matches TRBD2 (5 bases). The CDR3 consists of 11 residues. V lost 2 bases and J lost 5, with 6 bases in between. The germline V gene has CDR1 GTSNPN and CDR2 SVGIG (reference sequence).

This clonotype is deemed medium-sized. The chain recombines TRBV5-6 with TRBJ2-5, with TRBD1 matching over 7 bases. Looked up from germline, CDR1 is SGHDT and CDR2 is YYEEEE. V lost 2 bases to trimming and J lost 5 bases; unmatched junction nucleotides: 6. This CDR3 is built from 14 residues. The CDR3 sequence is CASSFTGVGETQYF. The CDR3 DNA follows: TGTGCCAGCAGCTTTACAGGGGTTGGTGAGACCCAGTACTTC. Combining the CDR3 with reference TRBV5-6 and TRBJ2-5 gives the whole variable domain DAGVTQSPTHLIKTRGQQVTLRCSPKSGHDTVSWYQQALGQGPQFIFQYYEEEERQRGNFPDRFSGHQFPNYSSELNVNALLLGDSALYLCASSFTGVGETQYFGPGTRLLVL.

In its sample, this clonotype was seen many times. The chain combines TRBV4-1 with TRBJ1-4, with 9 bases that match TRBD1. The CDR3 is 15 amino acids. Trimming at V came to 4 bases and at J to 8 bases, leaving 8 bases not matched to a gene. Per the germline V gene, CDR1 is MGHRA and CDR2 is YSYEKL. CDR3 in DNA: TGCGCCAGCAGCCTTCTACAGGGGGCAGGGGAAAAACTGTTTTTT. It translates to CASSLLQGAGEKLFF.

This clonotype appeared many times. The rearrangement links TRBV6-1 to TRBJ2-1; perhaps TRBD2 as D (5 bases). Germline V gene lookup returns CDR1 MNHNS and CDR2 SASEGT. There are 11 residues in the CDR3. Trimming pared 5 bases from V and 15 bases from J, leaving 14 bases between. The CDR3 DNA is TGTGCCAGCAGTAGGGAAAAGGAGGCGTTCTTC. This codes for CASSREKEAFF.

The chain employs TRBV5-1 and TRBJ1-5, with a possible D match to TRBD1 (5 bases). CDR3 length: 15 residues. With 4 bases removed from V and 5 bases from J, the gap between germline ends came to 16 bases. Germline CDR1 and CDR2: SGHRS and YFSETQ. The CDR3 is CASSPKGPGHQPQHF. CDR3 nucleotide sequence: TGCGCCAGCAGCCCCAAAGGGCCAGGGCATCAGCCCCAGCATTTT.

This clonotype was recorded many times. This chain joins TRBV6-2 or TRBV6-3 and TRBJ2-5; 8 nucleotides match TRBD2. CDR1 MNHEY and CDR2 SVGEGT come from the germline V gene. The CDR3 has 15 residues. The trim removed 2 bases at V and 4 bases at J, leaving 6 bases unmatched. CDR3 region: CASSYPGRAVETQYF. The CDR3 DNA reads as TGTGCCAGCAGTTACCCCGGGAGGGCCGTAGAGACCCAGTACTTC.

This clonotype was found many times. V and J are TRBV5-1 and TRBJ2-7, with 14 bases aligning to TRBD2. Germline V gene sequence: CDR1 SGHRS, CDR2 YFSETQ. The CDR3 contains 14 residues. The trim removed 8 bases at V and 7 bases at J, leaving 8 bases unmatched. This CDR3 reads CASKGLAGAGEQYF. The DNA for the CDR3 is TGCGCCAGTAAGGGACTAGCGGGAGCGGGAGAGCAGTACTTC.

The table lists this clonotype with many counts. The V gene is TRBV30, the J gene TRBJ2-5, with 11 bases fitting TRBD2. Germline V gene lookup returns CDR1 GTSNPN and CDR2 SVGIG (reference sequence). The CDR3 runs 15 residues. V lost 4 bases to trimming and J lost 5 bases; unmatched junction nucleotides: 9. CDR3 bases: TGTGCCTGGACTGGTAGCGGGAGGGCCGGGGAGACCCAGTACTTC. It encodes CAWTGSGRAGETQYF. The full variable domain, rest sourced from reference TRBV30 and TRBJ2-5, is SQTIHQWPATLVQPVGSPLSLECTVEGTSNPNLYWYRQAAGRGLQLLFYSVGIGQISSEVPQNLSASRPQDRQFILSSKKLLLSDSGFYLCAWTGSGRAGETQYFGPGTRLLVL.